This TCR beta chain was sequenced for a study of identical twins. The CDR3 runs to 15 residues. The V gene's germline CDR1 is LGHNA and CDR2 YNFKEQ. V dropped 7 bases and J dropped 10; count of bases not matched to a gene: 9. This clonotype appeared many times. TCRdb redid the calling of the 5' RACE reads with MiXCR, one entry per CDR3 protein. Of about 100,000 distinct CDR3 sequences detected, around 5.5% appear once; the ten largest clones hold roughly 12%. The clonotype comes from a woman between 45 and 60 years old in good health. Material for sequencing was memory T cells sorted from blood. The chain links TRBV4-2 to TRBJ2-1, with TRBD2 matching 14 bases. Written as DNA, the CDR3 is TGTGCCAGCACCCAGGGACTAGCGGGAGAGAGCGAGCAGTTCTTC. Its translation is CASTQGLAGESEQFF.